This TCR beta chain was recovered during a study of early T cells in non-severe SARS-CoV-2 infection. V dropped 6 bases and J dropped 7 bases, with 17 bases sitting between them. This CDR3 is 14 amino acids long. Germline V lookup: CDR1 ENHRY, CDR2 SYGVKD. TCRdb re-derived calls from the 5' RACE reads in MiXCR, one entry per CDR3 protein. Here the sample spans around 55,000 distinct CDR3 sequences, roughly an eighth being singletons. This sequence joins TRBV10-3 and TRBJ2-3; the D gene is possibly TRBD2 (6 bases). This receptor was identified in an adult who was a healthcare worker with PCR-confirmed SARS-CoV-2 infection or an uninfected control (not recorded which). The sequencing input was whole blood. CDR3 region: CAISQESTSNTQYF. For the CDR3, the DNA is TGTGCCATCAGCCAGGAAAGTACTAGCAATACGCAGTATTTT.